This is a list of T cell receptor beta chains from one sample in a study of early T cells in non-severe SARS-CoV-2 infection. Via MiXCR, TCRdb re-called the 5' RACE reads, giving one row per CDR3 protein. The sample has around 57,000 distinct CDR3 sequences; about an eighth are singletons. The sequenced sample was whole blood. All receptors derive from an adult who was a healthcare worker with PCR-confirmed SARS-CoV-2 infection or an uninfected control (not recorded which). Both conserved end residues are trimmed from each CDR3. Fields, in order: V gene, CDR3 length, J gene, D gene, CDR3 protein. The D gene is left open where the match is weak.

TRBV29-1	10	TRBJ2-7	.	SVAPSTYEQY
TRBV20-1	9	TRBJ1-1	.	SARENTEAF
TRBV6-5	12	TRBJ1-2	.	ASSYSSGPGGYT
TRBV7-3	16	TRBJ2-6	TRBD1	ASSSTGGSPSGANVLT
TRBV4-3	10	TRBJ2-1	.	ASSQEGIEQF
TRBV5-4	14	TRBJ2-3	TRBD1	ASSFGQGTSTDTQY
TRBV29-1	12	TRBJ2-7	TRBD1	SYGGTGGLREQY
TRBV28	12	TRBJ2-7	TRBD1	ASTDSNRGPEQY
TRBV28	16	TRBJ2-7	TRBD2	ASSLPAAIAGFINEQY
TRBV5-4	10	TRBJ2-2	TRBD1	ASRDRVGELF
TRBV7-2	13	TRBJ1-3	TRBD1	ASSLTGDNGNTIY
TRBV20-1	11	TRBJ1-6	TRBD1	SAGTGRNSPLH
TRBV3-1	10	TRBJ1-1	TRBD1	ASSNRGTEAF
TRBV7-2	14	TRBJ2-3	TRBD2	ASSPRLAGATDTQY
TRBV7-2	11	TRBJ2-2	.	ASSLRSTGELF
TRBV6-6	13	TRBJ2-4	TRBD1	ASSTRQGGKNIQY
TRBV3-1	12	TRBJ1-1	.	ASSQDNLNTEAF
TRBV28	9	TRBJ2-7	.	ASRSNYEQY
TRBV20-1	13	TRBJ2-5	TRBD2	SASIASGVGETQY
TRBV27	12	TRBJ2-6	.	ASSLLSGANVLT
TRBV15	13	TRBJ2-5	TRBD2	ATSRTAGGQETQY
TRBV4-2	14	TRBJ2-7	.	ASSQASGGPTYEQY
TRBV29-1	11	TRBJ2-5	.	SVRGGNQETQY
TRBV6-5	12	TRBJ1-1	TRBD1	ASRTTGTGGEAF
TRBV19	14	TRBJ1-4	.	ATQRRGLATNEKLF
TRBV20-1	10	TRBJ2-7	TRBD1	SAVGQGYEQY
TRBV7-6	15	TRBJ1-1	.	ASSRTVGGSMNTEAF
TRBV7-2	14	TRBJ1-1	.	ASSLWGPSTGTEAF
TRBV2	12	TRBJ1-6	.	ASREDWGNSPLH
TRBV14	13	TRBJ1-4	.	ASSRGIITYSTLF
TRBV12-3/TRBV12-4	11	TRBJ1-6	TRBD1	ASSDRGYSPLH
TRBV13	9	TRBJ1-3	.	ASSSWDTIY
TRBV12-3/TRBV12-4	13	TRBJ1-6	TRBD1	ASSFGGRGQSPLH
TRBV12-3/TRBV12-4	14	TRBJ2-1	TRBD2	ASSSLAGAGDNEQF
TRBV12-3/TRBV12-4	10	TRBJ1-2	.	ASSSEGYGYT